The next 30 T cell receptor beta chains were all read from a single sample in a study of chemoradiotherapy in HPV16-positive cancers. The data were produced by immunoSEQ multiplex PCR, yet TCRdb's version contains in-frame clones alone and is incomplete. The data show hundreds of clones, over 75% seen once. Sequencing was performed on tumor tissue, taken from a patient who underwent chemoradiotherapy. The receptor set was obtained from a human donor with HPV-associated anogenital cancer.

This sequence joins TRBV5-1 and TRBJ1-3; TRBD1 aligns across 7 bases. J lost 3 bases, V lost 2 bases, and 8 bases had no gene match. CDR1 and CDR2 (germline): SGHRS, YFSETQ. The length of the CDR3 is 16 residues. In DNA, the CDR3 is TGCGCCAGCAGCTTCGGGACAGTTCGAAGTGGAAACACCATATATTTT. This gives the protein CASSFGTVRSGNTIYF.

A note on this clone: An end of the junction does not agree with germline; a read error may underlie this. The V and J genes are TRBV6-5 and TRBJ2-7, with D uncertain. The CDR3 covers 13 residues. Germline lookup yields CDR1 MNHEY and CDR2 SVGAGI. In nucleotides, the CDR3 is TGTGCCAGCAGTCTCACGGCCCCGGACGACCAGTACTTC. This codes for CASSLTAPDDQYF.

This clone was seen just once. The chain employs TRBV19 and TRBJ2-2; the D gene is possibly TRBD2 (6 bases). Germline V gives CDR1 LNHDA, CDR2 SQIVND (reference sequence). V gave up 7 bases and J gave up 1 base, with 16 bases separating them. The CDR3 totals 16 residues. This CDR3 is CASTPPWGVNTGELFF. The CDR3, as DNA: TGTGCCAGTACCCCTCCGTGGGGGGTGAACACCGGGGAGCTGTTTTTT. The complete variable domain, with remaining parts taken from reference TRBV19 and TRBJ2-2, reads DGGITQSPKYLFRKEGQNVTLSCEQNLNHDAMYWYRQDPGQGLRLIYYSQIVNDFQKGDIAEGYSVSREKKESFPLTVTSAQKNPTAFYLCASTPPWGVNTGELFFGEGSRLTVL.

The rearrangement uses TRBV6-1 and TRBJ1-5; D ambiguous. The V gene lost 2 bases and the J gene lost 6 bases, with 17 bases spanning the gap. In germline, CDR1 is MNHNS, CDR2 SASEGT. The CDR3 is 16 amino acids. The chain's CDR3 is CASSEREDPGIQPQHF. The CDR3 DNA follows: TGTGCCAGCAGTGAAAGGGAGGATCCCGGGATTCAGCCCCAGCATTTT.

The chain carries TRBV23-1 and TRBJ2-6; no clear D. TRBV23-1 is an ORF, with its function uncertain. V lost 5 bases to trimming and J lost 5 bases, with 22 bases between them. The CDR3 spans 18 residues. The CDR3 bases are TGCGCCAGCAGTGCTCTTCGTACGCAACAAAGTCGGGCCAACGTCCTGACTTTC. Protein: CASSALRTQQSRANVLTF.

This rearrangement joins TRBV7-8 to TRBJ2-4; possible D gene TRBD1, 5 bases. The CDR3 runs 15 residues. From germline, CDR1 is SGHVS and CDR2 FQNEAQ. V lost 2 bases to trimming and J lost 12 bases, with 20 bases between them. The CDR3 nucleotides read TGTGCCAGCAGCTTACAGGCAGGGCCCGTTATCACTCAGTACTTC. Translating it yields CASSLQAGPVITQYF.

The chain carries TRBV7-8 and TRBJ1-3, with D possibly matching TRBD1 (6 bases). This CDR3 has 15 amino acids. Germline CDR1 reads SGHVS; CDR2 reads FQNEAQ. Trimming shortened V by 0 bases and J by 2 bases, and 8 bases separated the two germline ends. CDR3 protein: CASSLAGATGNTIYF. The CDR3, as DNA: TGTGCCAGCAGCTTAGCGGGGGCCACTGGAAACACCATATATTTT.

The CDR3 sequence: CATRAASGNTIYF. The CDR3 region has the DNA TGTGCCACCAGAGCAGCCTCTGGAAACACCATATATTTT. This chain links TRBV7-9 with TRBJ1-3; D gene uncertain. CDR3 size: 13 residues. Trimming removed 10 bases from V and 0 bases from J, with 10 bases in between. Germline-derived CDR1 and CDR2 are SEHNR and FQNEAQ (reference sequence).

This chain connects TRBV6-1 to TRBJ1-4; a weak D match, TRBD1 (5 bases). V shed 6 bases and J shed 0 bases, with 8 bases lying between them. CDR3 length equals 14 residues. The germline CDR1 and CDR2 sequences are MNHNS and SASEGT. The CDR3 DNA sequence: TGTGCCAGCAGCAGACAGCCAACTAATGAAAAACTGTTTTTT. Its translation is CASSRQPTNEKLFF.

The chain employs TRBV2 and TRBJ1-2; no firm D call. Looked up from germline, CDR1 is SNHLY and CDR2 is FYNNEI. The CDR3 runs 11 residues. Between the trimmed V and J ends, which lost 8 bases and 3 bases, there was a span of 7 bases. The CDR3 nucleotides are TGTGCCAGCCGGTACGACTATGGCTACACCTTC. Its translation: CASRYDYGYTF.

The chain recombines TRBV15 with TRBJ1-6; TRBD1 might be the D (6 bases). V lost 2 bases and J lost 8, with 10 bases in between. Germline V lookup: CDR1 LNHNV, CDR2 YYDKDF (reference sequence). This CDR3 spans 14 amino acids. The CDR3 DNA reads as TGTGCCACCAGCAGAATCCCAGGGGATTCACCCCTCCACTTT. Its protein product is CATSRIPGDSPLHF.

The chain has TRBV5-1 and TRBJ2-1; the D gene is possibly TRBD1 (6 bases). CDR3 length: 15 residues. Germline values: CDR1 SGHRS, CDR2 YFSETQ. The germline V and J ends were trimmed by 4 bases and 0 bases, with 11 bases remaining between them. The CDR3 is CASSIQGPSYNEQFF. The CDR3 region has the DNA TGCGCCAGCAGCATACAGGGTCCCTCCTACAATGAGCAGTTCTTC.

The V gene is TRBV2, the J gene TRBJ2-7; D ambiguous. The CDR3 covers 12 residues. Germline lookup yields CDR1 SNHLY and CDR2 FYNNEI. Between the trimmed V and J ends, which lost 11 bases and 3 bases, there was a span of 14 bases. This chain's CDR3 is CAGRRPGYEQYF. CDR3 sequence (DNA): TGTGCCGGACGCCGTCCCGGCTACGAGCAGTACTTC.

The chain couples TRBV19 to TRBJ1-2; a possible D gene is TRBD1 (5 bases). This CDR3 contains 16 residues. CDR1 is LNHDA and CDR2 is SQIVND in the germline V gene (reference sequence). Trimming took off 3 bases at V and 1 base at J, with 15 bases between the two ends. The CDR3 DNA reads as TGTGCCAGTAGTATTGGAGGGTCAGGGAGTAACTATGGCTACACCTTC. It encodes CASSIGGSGSNYGYTF.

The chain is built from TRBV19 and TRBJ1-6; D is unclear. V gave up 5 bases and J gave up 6 bases, with 8 bases separating them. The CDR3 loop spans 13 amino acids. Germline values: CDR1 LNHDA, CDR2 SQIVND (reference sequence). The CDR3 protein is CASSDHRNSPLHF. In DNA, the CDR3 is TGTGCCAGTAGTGACCACCGTAATTCACCCCTCCACTTT.

The chain has TRBV19 and TRBJ1-1; 7 bases map to TRBD1. Germline loops: CDR1 LNHDA, CDR2 SQIVND (reference sequence). V gave up 5 bases and J gave up 4 bases; unmatched junction bases: 13. This CDR3 region has 16 residues. The CDR3 spells CASSPGIGQGVTEAFF. The CDR3 DNA is TGTGCCAGTAGTCCAGGAATCGGTCAGGGGGTCACTGAAGCTTTCTTT.

The V call is TRBV6-5, the J call TRBJ2-7; weak D call: TRBD2 (6 bases). Germline CDR1 MNHEY, CDR2 SVGAGI. CDR3 length equals 12 residues. V shed 4 bases and J shed 9 bases, with 13 bases lying between them. The CDR3 region is CASSSRDSGQYF. The CDR3 bases are TGTGCCAGCAGTTCTCGGGACTCCGGGCAGTACTTC.

This clone appeared a single time. V usage is TRBV10-3 and J usage is TRBJ1-2, with D maybe TRBD1 (6 bases). CDR1 and CDR2 (germline): ENHRY, SYGVKD. This CDR3 has 14 amino acids. Trimming stripped 4 bases from V and 8 bases from J, with 17 bases between. CDR3 region: CAISGPYPGDGYTF. In DNA, the CDR3 is TGTGCCATCAGTGGACCGTACCCAGGGGACGGCTACACCTTC.

In DNA, the CDR3 is TGTGCCACCAGCAGAGATCTGACCTACGAGCAGTACTTC. Translated: CATSRDLTYEQYF. This rearrangement joins TRBV15 to TRBJ2-7; D remains ambiguous. Germline CDR1 and CDR2: LNHNV and YYDKDF (reference sequence). This CDR3 region has 13 residues. Trimming removed 0 bases at V and 2 bases at J, with 5 bases between.

V usage is TRBV4-1 and J usage is TRBJ2-3; TRBD2 aligns across 11 bases. J gave up 0 bases and V 0 bases, and 2 bases lay outside the gene matches. This CDR3 comprises 17 residues. CDR1 is MGHRA and CDR2 is YSYEKL in the germline V gene. CDR3 sequence reads: CASSQDRTSGSTDTQYF. CDR3 nucleotide sequence: TGCGCCAGCAGCCAAGATCGGACTAGCGGGAGCACAGATACGCAGTATTTT.

The chain uses TRBV29-1 and TRBJ1-2; D gene ambiguous. The CDR3 runs 12 residues. CDR1 and CDR2 (germline): SQVTM, ANQGSEA. Deletions cut 5 bases from V and 5 bases from J, with 12 bases between. The chain's CDR3 is CSVKEQFYGYTF. The DNA for the CDR3 is TGCAGCGTTAAGGAACAGTTTTATGGCTACACCTTC.

The chain combines TRBV19 with TRBJ2-7; 7 nucleotides agree with TRBD2. This CDR3 comprises 14 residues. Germline assignment: CDR1 LNHDA and CDR2 SQIVND (reference sequence). Trimming removed 5 bases from V and 4 bases from J; junction bases left unmatched: 8. Here the CDR3 reads CASSPLGGKYEQYF. In DNA, the CDR3 is TGTGCCAGTAGTCCGCTCGGGGGGAAGTACGAGCAGTACTTC.

The chain uses TRBV7-3 and TRBJ2-5; 12 nucleotides align to TRBD2. The V gene end was trimmed by 5 bases and the J gene end by 5 bases; junction bases not matched to a gene: 6. Germline CDR1 and CDR2: SGHTA and FQGTGA. This CDR3 is 15 amino acids long. CDR3 DNA sequence: TGTGCCAGCAGCAATCCCCTAGCGGGGGGGGAGACCCAGTACTTC. It specifies CASSNPLAGGETQYF. Looking up the rest from reference TRBV7-3 and TRBJ2-5 gives the full variable domain: GAGVSQTPSNKVTEKGKYVELRCDPISGHTALYWYRQSLGQGPEFLIYFQGTGAADDSGLPNDRFFAVRPEGSVSTLKIQRTERGDSAVYLCASSNPLAGGETQYFGPGTRLLVL.

With respect to this clone: The sample contains more than one DNA sequence encoding this CDR3. The chain carries TRBV4-1 and TRBJ1-6; 7 nucleotides align to TRBD1. Germline CDR1 reads MGHRA; CDR2 reads YSYEKL. The junction had 10 bases not matched to a gene; V was cut back by 1 base and J by 7 bases. The CDR3 covers 17 residues. DNA for the CDR3: TGCGCCAGCAGCCAAGGTTTACTGGAGGGACAGAATTCACCCCTCCACTTT. Translated: CASSQGLLEGQNSPLHF.

This sequence joins TRBV5-4 and TRBJ2-3; TRBD1 agrees at 7 bases. CDR3 length: 14 amino acids. V shed 0 bases and J 5 bases; nucleotides not matched to a gene: 3. Germline assignment: CDR1 SGHNT and CDR2 YYREEE (reference sequence). For the CDR3, the DNA is TGTGCCAGCAGCTTGGGTCAGGGGGAAGATACGCAGTATTTT. This codes for CASSLGQGEDTQYF.

V usage is TRBV27 and J usage is TRBJ2-2; D gene unclear. The CDR3 covers 14 residues. Germline CDR1 and CDR2: MNHEY and SMNVEV (reference sequence). Trimming removed 2 bases at V and 7 bases at J, with 11 bases between. CDR3 in DNA: TGTGCCAGCAGTTTAGGGTCAGAAGGCGGGGAGCTGTTTTTT. This sequence encodes CASSLGSEGGELFF.

This chain joins TRBV6-1 and TRBJ1-1, with a tentative D call TRBD1 (6 bases). Germline CDR1 MNHNS, CDR2 SASEGT. The CDR3 contains 16 residues. V was trimmed by 1 base and J by 0 bases, leaving 12 bases between them. This CDR3 is CASSEDRDALNTEAFF. CDR3 DNA: TGTGCCAGCAGTGAAGACAGGGACGCGCTGAACACTGAAGCTTTCTTT.

This chain links TRBV4-2 with TRBJ2-7; 9 nucleotides align to TRBD2. The CDR3 consists of 15 residues. V lost 1 base and J lost 2; bases outside the gene matches: 3. Germline-derived CDR1 and CDR2 are LGHNA and YNFKEQ. The CDR3 loop is CASSQVERGAYEQYF. CDR3 DNA: TGTGCCAGCAGCCAAGTAGAGCGGGGGGCCTACGAGCAGTACTTC.

The CDR3 coding sequence is TGCAGCGTTGCCCAGGGAAATCAGCCCCAGCATTTT. It translates to CSVAQGNQPQHF. The chain carries TRBV29-1 and TRBJ1-5; a possible D gene is TRBD1 (5 bases). Germline assignment: CDR1 SQVTM and CDR2 ANQGSEA. V gave up 4 bases and J gave up 4 bases, with 8 bases separating them. The CDR3 extends over 12 amino acids. Looking up the rest from reference TRBV29-1 and TRBJ1-5 gives the full variable domain: SAVISQKPSRDICQRGTSLTIQCQVDSQVTMMFWYRQQPGQSLTLIATANQGSEATYESGFVIDKFPISRPNLTFSTLTVSNMSPEDSSIYLCSVAQGNQPQHFGDGTRLSIL.

J is TRBJ2-3 and V is TRBV2, with 8 bases aligning to TRBD1. V lost 4 bases to trimming and J lost 3 bases; unmatched junction nucleotides: 9. The germline gives CDR1 SNHLY, CDR2 FYNNEI. The CDR3 covers 16 residues. In DNA, the CDR3 is TGTGCCAGCAGTGGATTGACAGGGGTCGTGACAGATACGCAGTATTTT. Amino acids: CASSGLTGVVTDTQYF.